This T cell receptor (beta chain) came from a study of beta chain features in type 1 diabetes. cDNA synthesis used the whole RNA isolate, giving expressed TCRB sequences. Sequencing used immunoSEQ multiplex PCR; TCRdb keeps in-frame clones, though not all of them. The table has a few hundred thousand clones, approximately 15% seen once; the top ten hold less than 0.02%. Study-wide findings and caveats: Shorter TCRB CDR3s, moderately but significantly so, were found in Type 1 diabetes patients in all four CD4+ subsets.

As for this clone: Its specificity is not known.

This receptor was obtained from a man aged 18 to 29 with type 1 diabetes. The material sequenced was naive CD4+ T cells from blood.

This chain's CDR3 is CSVVGLAGTDTQYF. The CDR3 DNA follows: TGCAGCGTGGTTGGACTAGCGGGCACAGATACGCAGTATTTT. The J gene is TRBJ2-3, the V gene TRBV29-1; 10 nucleotides align to TRBD2. With V trimmed by 6 bases and J by 1 base, 4 bases remained unmatched. This CDR3 has 14 amino acids. CDR1 and CDR2 from the germline V gene are SQVTM and ANQGSEA.